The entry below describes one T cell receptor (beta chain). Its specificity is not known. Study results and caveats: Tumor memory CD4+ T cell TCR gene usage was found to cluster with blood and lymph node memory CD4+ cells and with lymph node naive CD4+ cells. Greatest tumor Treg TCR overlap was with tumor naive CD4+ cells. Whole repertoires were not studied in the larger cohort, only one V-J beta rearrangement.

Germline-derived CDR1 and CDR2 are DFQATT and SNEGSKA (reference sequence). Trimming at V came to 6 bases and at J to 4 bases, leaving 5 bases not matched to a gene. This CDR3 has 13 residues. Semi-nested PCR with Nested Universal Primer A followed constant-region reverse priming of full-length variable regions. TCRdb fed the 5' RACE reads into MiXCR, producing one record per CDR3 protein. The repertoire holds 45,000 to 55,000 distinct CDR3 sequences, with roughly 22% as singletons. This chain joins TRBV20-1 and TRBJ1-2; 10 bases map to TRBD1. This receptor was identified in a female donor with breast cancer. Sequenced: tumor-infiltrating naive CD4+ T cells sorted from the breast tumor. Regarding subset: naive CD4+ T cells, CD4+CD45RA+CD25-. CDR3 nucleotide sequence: TGCAGTGCAACGGACAGGGGGACCTATGGCTACACCTTC. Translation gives CSATDRGTYGYTF.